This paragraph covers one T cell receptor beta chain sequence. The PCR contained 60 Vbeta and 13 Jbeta primers. The data were produced by immunoSEQ multiplex PCR, yet TCRdb's version contains in-frame clones alone and is incomplete. This sample has roughly 190,000 clones; about 69% occur once, and the top ten carry about 4.6%. This sample was taken from a study of cytomegalovirus exposure and HLA in healthy donors. The CDR3 covers 17 residues. The ends lost 6 bases at V and 5 bases at J; junction bases unmatched: 12. CDR1 is ENHRY and CDR2 is SYGVKD in the germline V gene. V gene TRBV10-3 combines with J gene TRBJ2-2, with 10 nucleotides matching TRBD2. Sample: PBMCs. This TCR derives from a man under 40 in good health and CMV-seropositive. Written as DNA, the CDR3 is TGTGCCATCAGCCTTAGGGGACTAGCGACAACTACCGGGGAGCTGTTTTTT. Translated: CAISLRGLATTTGELFF.